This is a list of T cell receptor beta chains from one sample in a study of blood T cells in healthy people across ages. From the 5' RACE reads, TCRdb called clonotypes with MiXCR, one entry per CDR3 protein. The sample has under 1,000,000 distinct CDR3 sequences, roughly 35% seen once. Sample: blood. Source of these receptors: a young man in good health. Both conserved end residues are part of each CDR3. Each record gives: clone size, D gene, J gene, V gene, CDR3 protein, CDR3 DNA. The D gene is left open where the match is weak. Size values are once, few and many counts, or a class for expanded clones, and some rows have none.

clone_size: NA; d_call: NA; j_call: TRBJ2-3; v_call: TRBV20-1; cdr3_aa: CSAGKSRRIVDTQYF; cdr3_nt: TGCAGTGCTGGAAAGTCGCGGAGAATTGTAGATACGCAGTATTTT
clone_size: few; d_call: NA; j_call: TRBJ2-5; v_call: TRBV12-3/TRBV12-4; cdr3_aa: CASSLFGAGEQYF; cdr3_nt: TGTGCCAGCAGTCTATTTGGGGCAGGTGAGCAGTACTTC
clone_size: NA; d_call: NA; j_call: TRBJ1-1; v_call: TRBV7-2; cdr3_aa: CASSEGRVTEAFF; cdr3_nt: TGTGCCAGCTCCGAGGGCAGGGTCACTGAAGCTTTCTTT
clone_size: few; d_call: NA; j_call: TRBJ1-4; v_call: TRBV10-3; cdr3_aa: CAISGGGGSFTNEKLFF; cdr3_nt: TGTGCCATCAGTGGGGGTGGAGGGAGCTTCACTAATGAAAAACTGTTTTTT
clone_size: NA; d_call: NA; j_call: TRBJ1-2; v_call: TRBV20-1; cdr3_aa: CSARDTAVQYGYTF; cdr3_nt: TGCAGTGCTAGAGATACGGCAGTTCAATATGGCTACACCTTC
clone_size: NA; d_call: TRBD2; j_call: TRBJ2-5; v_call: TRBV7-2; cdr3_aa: CASSLNGGDNQETQYF; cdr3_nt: TGTGCCAGCAGCTTAAACGGGGGGGACAACCAAGAGACCCAGTACTTC
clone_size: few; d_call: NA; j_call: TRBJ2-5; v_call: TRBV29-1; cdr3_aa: CSTLALQETQYF; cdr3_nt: TGCAGCACCTTGGCCCTACAAGAGACCCAGTACTTC
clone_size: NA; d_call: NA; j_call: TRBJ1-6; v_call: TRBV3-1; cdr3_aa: CASSQDLNSPLHF; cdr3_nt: TGTGCCAGCAGCCAAGATCTTAATTCACCCCTCCACTTT
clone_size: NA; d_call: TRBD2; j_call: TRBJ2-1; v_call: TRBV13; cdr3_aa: CASSEGLAGAAETQFF; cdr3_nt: TGTGCCAGCAGCGAGGGACTAGCGGGGGCCGCAGAGACCCAGTTCTTC
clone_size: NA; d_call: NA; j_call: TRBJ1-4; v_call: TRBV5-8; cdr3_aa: CASSWTVEKLFF; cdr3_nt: TGTGCCAGCAGCTGGACGGTTGAAAAACTGTTTTTT
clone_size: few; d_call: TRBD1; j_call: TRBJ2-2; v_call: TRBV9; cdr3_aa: CASSPMTGENTGELFF; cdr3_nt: TGTGCCAGCAGCCCCATGACAGGGGAGAACACCGGGGAGCTGTTTTTT
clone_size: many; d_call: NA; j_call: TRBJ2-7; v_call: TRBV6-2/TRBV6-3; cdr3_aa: CASSATGHYEQYF; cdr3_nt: TGTGCCAGCAGTGCGACAGGTCACTACGAGCAGTACTTC
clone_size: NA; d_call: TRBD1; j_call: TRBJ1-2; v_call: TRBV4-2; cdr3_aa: CASSHRGRGENYGYTF; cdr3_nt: TGTGCCAGCAGTCACAGGGGGCGCGGGGAGAACTATGGCTACACCTTC
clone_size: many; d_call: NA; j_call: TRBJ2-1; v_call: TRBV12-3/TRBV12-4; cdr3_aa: CASSPVWGNNEQFF; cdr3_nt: TGTGCCAGCAGCCCCGTTTGGGGGAACAATGAGCAGTTCTTC
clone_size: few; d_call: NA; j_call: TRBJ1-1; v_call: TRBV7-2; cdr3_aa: CASSLGGVGGEAFF; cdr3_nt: TGTGCCAGCAGCTTAGGGGGGGTAGGGGGTGAAGCTTTCTTT
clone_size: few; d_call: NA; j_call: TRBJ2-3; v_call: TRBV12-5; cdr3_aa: CASGPGSDTQYF; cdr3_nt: TGTGCTAGCGGTCCGGGATCAGATACGCAGTATTTT
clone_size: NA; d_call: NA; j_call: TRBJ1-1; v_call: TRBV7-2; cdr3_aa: CASRKTSGRQNTEAFF; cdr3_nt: TGTGCCAGCAGGAAGACTTCAGGACGGCAGAACACTGAAGCTTTCTTT
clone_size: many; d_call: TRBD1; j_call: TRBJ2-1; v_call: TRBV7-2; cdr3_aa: CASSPRQGARNEQFF; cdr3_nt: TGTGCCAGCAGCCCAAGACAGGGGGCTCGCAATGAGCAGTTCTTC
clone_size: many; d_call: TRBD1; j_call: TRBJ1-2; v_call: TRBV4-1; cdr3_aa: CASSQPQGEGYGYTF; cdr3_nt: TGCGCCAGCAGCCAACCACAGGGGGAGGGCTATGGCTACACCTTC
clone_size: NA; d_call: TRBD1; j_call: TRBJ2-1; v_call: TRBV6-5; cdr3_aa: CASSYPGTGAPMYYNEQFF; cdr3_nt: TGTGCCAGCAGTTACCCTGGGACAGGGGCCCCTATGTACTACAATGAGCAGTTCTTC
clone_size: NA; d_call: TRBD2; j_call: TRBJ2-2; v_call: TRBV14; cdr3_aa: CASSQGLAGSANTGELFF; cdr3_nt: TGTGCCAGCAGCCAAGGACTAGCGGGATCTGCGAACACCGGGGAGCTGTTTTTT
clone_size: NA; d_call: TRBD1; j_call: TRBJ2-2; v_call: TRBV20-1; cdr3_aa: CSAPRTGNTGELFF; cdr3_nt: TGCAGTGCTCCAAGGACAGGGAACACCGGGGAGCTGTTTTTT
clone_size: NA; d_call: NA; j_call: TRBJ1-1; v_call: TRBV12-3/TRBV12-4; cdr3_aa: CASSLTHTEAFF; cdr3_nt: TGTGCCAGCAGTTTAACCCACACTGAAGCTTTCTTT
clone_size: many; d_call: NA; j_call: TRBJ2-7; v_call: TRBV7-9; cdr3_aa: CASSSYSGTPKQYF; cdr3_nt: TGTGCCAGCAGCTCATACTCCGGGACCCCGAAGCAGTACTTC